This record concerns one T cell receptor (beta chain) sequence. The specificity of this receptor is unknown. The data derive from a study of T cell responses to AZD1222 COVID-19 vaccine (TCRdb year 2021). Study-level background: TCR sequencing was performed for about 250 trial participants, of whom about 200 were given two doses of AZD1222 and around 25 were given two doses of MenACWY control vaccine. Trial participants were enrolled into age subgroups of 18-55, 56-69 and 70-plus years, which contained 148, 28 and 57 TCR-sequenced participants, respectively.

What this sample's time point label stands for: baseline before first vaccination. Vaccinee samples were obtained from the UK trials COV001 and COV002, which included a single-blind randomized controlled phase 2/3 trial of AZD1222 (ChAdOx1 nCoV-19) in healthy adults. For TCRbeta chain sequencing, PBMC samples were collected from trial participants at day 0 and at day 28 after the second dose. CDR1 and CDR2, looked up from the germline V gene, are MNHEY and SVGAGI. V was cut back by 4 bases and J by 8 bases, leaving a gap of 21 bases between them. Including cysteine and phenylalanine, the CDR3 has 16 amino acids. Solely the CDR3 DNA is kept, with 48 bases framed from the first base. The CDR3 regions of human TCRbeta chains were analyzed by immunosequencing. The paper's processing steps were these. Repertoire TCRs were checked for matches against a reference library of SARS-CoV-2-specific TCRs that had been generated using the MIRA antigen-specificity platform. Breadth was defined as the fraction of unique TCRs that were SARS-CoV-2-associated. Depth was defined as the fraction of total T cells that were SARS-CoV-2-associated. Each spike-specific TCR was assigned to its reactive spike region and to a CD4 or CD8 class using the MIRA data. Log10-transformed breadth and depth values were compared by one-way ANOVA with Sidak's multiple comparisons tests. TCRdb took over this immuneACCESS table, retaining in-frame rearrangements with V and J assigned. Such tables are incomplete; in checked studies, under half of the missing clones stem from an unresolved V gene, and the remainder is unexplained. V and J calls and clone size are those listed in that table; D and trimming were worked out from the DNA. The sample's clone listing holds some 150,000 clones. Together, the top ten hold about 2.2% of the sample.

Here is what the overall study found, with its caveats: The 56-69-year group was small, and its depth increase did not reach significance, likely because of low power. After two AZD1222 doses, both the breadth and the depth of spike-specific TCRs were significantly higher than at day 0 and than in MenACWY recipients. The vaccine-associated CD4 TCRs covered the entire spike protein, and the dominant responses fell in regions 160-218 and 743-854. No day 14 peak-response samples were available, so repertoires were characterized only after the peak T cell response. Participants were mostly white British, with more females than males. The authors suggested clonal diversity may have been underestimated. Only five to seven AZD1222 recipients were SARS-CoV-2 seropositive at baseline, limiting conclusions about previously exposed vaccinees. Reportedly, almost half of the unique spike-specific TCRs recognized epitopes lying outside the regions that are mutated in the B.1.351 and B.1.1.7 variants.

The clonotype originates from an adult in good health. Material for sequencing was peripheral blood. This chain joins TRBV6-5 to TRBJ1-3; matching of 5 bases hints at TRBD1 as the D gene. This receptor has the CDR3 CASSWGRALPRHTIYF. The sequenced DNA: TGTGCCAGCAGTTGGGGCAGGGCTTTACCCCGCCACACCATATATTTT.